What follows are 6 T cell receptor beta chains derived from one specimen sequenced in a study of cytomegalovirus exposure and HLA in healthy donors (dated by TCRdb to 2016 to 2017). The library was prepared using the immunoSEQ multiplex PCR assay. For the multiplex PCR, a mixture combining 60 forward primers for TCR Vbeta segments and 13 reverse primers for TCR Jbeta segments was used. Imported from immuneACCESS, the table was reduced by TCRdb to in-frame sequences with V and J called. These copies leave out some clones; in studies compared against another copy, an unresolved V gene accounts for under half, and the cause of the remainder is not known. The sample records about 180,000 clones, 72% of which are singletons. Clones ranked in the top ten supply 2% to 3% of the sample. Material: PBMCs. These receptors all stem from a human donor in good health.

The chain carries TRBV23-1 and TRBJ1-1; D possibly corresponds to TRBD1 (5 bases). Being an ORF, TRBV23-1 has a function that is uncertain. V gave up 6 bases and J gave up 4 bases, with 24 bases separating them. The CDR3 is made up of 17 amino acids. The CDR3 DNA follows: TGCGCCAGCAGCCCCCCGACTCGACAGATCACGTTCACTGAAGCTTTCTTT. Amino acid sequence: CASSPPTRQITFTEAFF.

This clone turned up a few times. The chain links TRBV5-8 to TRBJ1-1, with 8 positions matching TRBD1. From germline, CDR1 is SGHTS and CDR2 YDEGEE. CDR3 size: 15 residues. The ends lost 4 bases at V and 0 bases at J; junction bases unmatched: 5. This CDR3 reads CASSGPGQVNTEAFF. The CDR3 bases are TGTGCCAGCAGCGGACCGGGACAGGTGAACACTGAAGCTTTCTTT. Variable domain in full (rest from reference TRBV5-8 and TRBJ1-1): EAGVTQSPTHLIKTRGQQATLRCSPISGHTSVYWYQQALGLGLQFLLWYDEGEERNRGNFPPRFSGRQFPNYSSELNVNALELEDSALYLCASSGPGQVNTEAFFGQGTRLTVV.

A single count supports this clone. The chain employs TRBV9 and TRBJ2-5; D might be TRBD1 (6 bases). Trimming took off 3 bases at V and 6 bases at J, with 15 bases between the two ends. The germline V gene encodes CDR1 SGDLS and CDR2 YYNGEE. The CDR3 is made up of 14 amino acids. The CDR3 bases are TGTGCCAGCAGCGCGCAGGGGATGGGAAAGACCCAGTACTTC. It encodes CASSAQGMGKTQYF.

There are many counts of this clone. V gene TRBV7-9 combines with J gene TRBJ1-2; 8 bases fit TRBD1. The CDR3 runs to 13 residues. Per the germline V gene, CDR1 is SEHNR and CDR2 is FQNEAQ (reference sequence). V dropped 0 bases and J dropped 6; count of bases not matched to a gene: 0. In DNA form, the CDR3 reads TGTGCCAGCAGCTTAGCGACAGGGGATGGCTACACCTTC. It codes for CASSLATGDGYTF.

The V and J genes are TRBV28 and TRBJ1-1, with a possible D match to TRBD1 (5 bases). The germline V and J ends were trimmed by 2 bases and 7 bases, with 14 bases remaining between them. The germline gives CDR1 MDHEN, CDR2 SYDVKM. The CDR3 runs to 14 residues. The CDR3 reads CASSLMGRGIEAFF. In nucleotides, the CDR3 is TGTGCCAGCAGTTTAATGGGGAGGGGTATTGAAGCTTTCTTT.

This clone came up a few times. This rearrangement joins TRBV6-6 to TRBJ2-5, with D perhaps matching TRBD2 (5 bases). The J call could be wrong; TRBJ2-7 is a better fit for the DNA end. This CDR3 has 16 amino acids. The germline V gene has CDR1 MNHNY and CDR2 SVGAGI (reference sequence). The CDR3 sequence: CASSYSSPGMESEQYF. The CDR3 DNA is TGTGCCAGCAGTTACTCGAGCCCGGGGATGGAGTCCGAGCAGTACTTC.